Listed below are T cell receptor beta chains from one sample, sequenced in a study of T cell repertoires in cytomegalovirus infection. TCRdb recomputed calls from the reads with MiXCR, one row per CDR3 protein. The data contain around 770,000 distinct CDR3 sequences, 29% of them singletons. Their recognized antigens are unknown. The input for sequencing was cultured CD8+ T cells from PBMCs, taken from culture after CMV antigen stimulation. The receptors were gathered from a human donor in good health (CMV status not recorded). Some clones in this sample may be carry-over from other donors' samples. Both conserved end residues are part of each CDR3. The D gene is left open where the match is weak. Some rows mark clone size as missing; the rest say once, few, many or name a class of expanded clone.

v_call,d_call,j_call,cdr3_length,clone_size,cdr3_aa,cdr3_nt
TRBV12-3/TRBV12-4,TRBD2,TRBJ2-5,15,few,CASSFGLAIQETQYF,TGTGCCAGCAGTTTTGGACTAGCGATCCAAGAGACCCAGTACTTC
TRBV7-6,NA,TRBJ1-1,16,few,CASLLSGYGYGTEAFF,TGTGCCAGCCTCTTGTCCGGGTACGGTTACGGCACTGAAGCTTTCTTT
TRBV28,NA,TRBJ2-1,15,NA,CASSLAAGLPDEQFF,TGTGCCAGCAGTTTAGCCGCGGGGCTTCCCGATGAGCAGTTCTTC
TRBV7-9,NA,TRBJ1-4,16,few,CASSSFLGTSNEKLFF,TGTGCCAGCAGCTCTTTCTTGGGAACATCAAATGAAAAACTGTTTTTT
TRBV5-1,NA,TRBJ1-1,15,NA,CASHLGSRAVTEAFF,TGCGCCAGCCACTTGGGGAGCAGGGCGGTAACTGAAGCTTTCTTT
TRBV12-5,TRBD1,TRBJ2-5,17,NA,CASGLGFDGTDRETQYF,TGTGCTAGTGGTTTGGGGTTCGACGGGACAGACAGAGAGACCCAGTACTTC
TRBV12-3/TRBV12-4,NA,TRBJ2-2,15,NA,CASSLTGTSSGELFF,TGTGCCAGCAGCCTGACAGGGACTTCCTCCGGGGAGCTGTTTTTT
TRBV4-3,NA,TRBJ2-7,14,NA,CASSQDDKTYEQYF,TGCGCCAGCAGCCAAGATGACAAGACCTACGAGCAGTACTTC
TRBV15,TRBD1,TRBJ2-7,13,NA,CATRGQATYEQYF,TGTGCCACCAGGGGACAGGCAACCTACGAGCAGTACTTC
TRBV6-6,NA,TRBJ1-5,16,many,CASSYPEVNDNQPQHF,TGTGCCAGCAGTTACCCTGAGGTGAACGACAATCAGCCCCAGCATTTT
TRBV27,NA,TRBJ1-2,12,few,CASSDQGSGYTF,TGTGCCAGCAGCGATCAGGGTTCTGGCTACACCTTC
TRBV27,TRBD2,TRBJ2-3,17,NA,CASSLLPGGLDTDTQYF,TGTGCCAGCAGTTTATTACCTGGGGGACTAGACACAGATACGCAGTATTTT
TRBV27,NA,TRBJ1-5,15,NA,CASSTGGAAYQPQHF,TGTGCCAGCTCCACGGGAGGGGCCGCCTATCAGCCCCAGCATTTT
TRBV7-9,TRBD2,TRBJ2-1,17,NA,CASSSILRGGHYNEQFF,TGTGCCAGCAGCTCCATTCTGCGGGGGGGCCACTACAATGAGCAGTTCTTC
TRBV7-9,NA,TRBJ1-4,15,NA,CASSPPGAANEKLFF,TGTGCCAGCAGCCCCCCCGGGGCAGCTAATGAAAAACTGTTTTTT
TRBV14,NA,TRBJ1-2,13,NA,CASSQEVLYGYTF,TGTGCCAGCAGCCAAGAGGTTCTCTATGGCTACACCTTC
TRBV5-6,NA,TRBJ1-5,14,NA,CASSRGTNNQPQHF,TGTGCCAGCAGCCGCGGGACTAACAATCAGCCCCAGCATTTT
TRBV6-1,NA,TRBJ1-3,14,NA,CASSATRAGKTIYF,TGTGCCAGCAGTGCCACACGGGCAGGAAAAACCATATATTTT
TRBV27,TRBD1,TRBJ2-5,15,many,CASSLRDRGQETQYF,TGTGCCAGCAGTCTCCGGGACAGGGGGCAAGAGACCCAGTACTTC
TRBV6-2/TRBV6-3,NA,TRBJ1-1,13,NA,CASRFDRNTEAFF,TGTGCCAGCAGATTTGACAGAAACACTGAAGCTTTCTTT
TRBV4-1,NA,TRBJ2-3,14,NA,CASSQARGADTQYF,TGCGCCAGCAGCCAAGCTCGCGGGGCAGATACGCAGTATTTT
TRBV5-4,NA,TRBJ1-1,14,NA,CASSQIMSRSEAFF,TGTGCCAGCAGCCAAATTATGTCAAGGTCTGAAGCTTTCTTT
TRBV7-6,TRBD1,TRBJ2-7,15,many,CASSPRGQGSYEQYF,TGTGCCAGCAGCCCTAGGGGACAGGGATCTTACGAGCAGTACTTC
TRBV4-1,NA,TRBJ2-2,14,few,CASSQAGDTGELFF,TGCGCCAGCAGCCAAGCGGGGGACACCGGGGAGCTGTTTTTT
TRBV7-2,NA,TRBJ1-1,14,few,CASSLNSPNTEAFF,TGTGCCAGCAGCTTAAATAGTCCCAACACTGAAGCTTTCTTT
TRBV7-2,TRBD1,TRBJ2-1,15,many,CASSYGTGRINEQFF,TGTGCCAGCAGCTACGGGACAGGGAGGATCAATGAGCAGTTCTTC
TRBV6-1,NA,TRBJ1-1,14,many,CASNRAYMNTEAFF,TGTGCCAGCAATAGGGCCTACATGAACACTGAAGCTTTCTTT
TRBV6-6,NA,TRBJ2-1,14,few,CASSYLSLVDEQFF,TGTGCCAGCAGTTACCTGAGTTTGGTAGATGAGCAGTTCTTC
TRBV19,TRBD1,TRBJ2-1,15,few,CASSMIQGFYNEQFF,TGTGCCAGTAGTATGATACAGGGGTTCTACAATGAGCAGTTCTTC
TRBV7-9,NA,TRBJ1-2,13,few,CASSSTPDYGYTF,TGTGCCAGCAGTTCGACCCCGGACTATGGCTACACCTTC
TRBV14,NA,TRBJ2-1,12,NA,CASSQFHYEQFF,TGTGCCAGCAGCCAATTTCATTATGAGCAGTTCTTC
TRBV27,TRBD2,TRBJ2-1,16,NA,CASSGTASGPTNEQFF,TGTGCCAGCAGTGGGACGGCTAGCGGACCAACCAATGAGCAGTTCTTC
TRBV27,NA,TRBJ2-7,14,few,CASSLWDHLNEQYF,TGTGCCAGCAGTTTATGGGACCACTTAAACGAGCAGTACTTC
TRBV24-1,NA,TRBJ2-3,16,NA,CATSDLEGMGTDTQYF,TGTGCCACCAGTGATTTGGAGGGTATGGGCACAGATACGCAGTATTTT
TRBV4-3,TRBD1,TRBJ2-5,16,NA,CASSQGLTGSQETQYF,TGCGCCAGCAGCCAAGGGTTGACAGGGAGCCAAGAGACCCAGTACTTC
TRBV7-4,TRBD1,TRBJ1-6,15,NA,CASSLARGRDSPLHF,TGTGCCAGCAGCTTAGCTAGGGGGCGGGATTCACCCCTCCACTTT
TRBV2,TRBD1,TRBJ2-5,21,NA,CASSFKTDGTGGFLVQETQYF,TGTGCCAGCAGCTTTAAAACAGACGGGACAGGGGGTTTTCTGGTCCAAGAGACCCAGTACTTC
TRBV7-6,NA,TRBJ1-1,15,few,CASSLGGTRGNEAFF,TGTGCCAGCAGCTTAGGAGGGACAAGGGGGAATGAAGCTTTCTTT
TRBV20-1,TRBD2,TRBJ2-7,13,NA,CSARDSSGYEQYF,TGCAGTGCTAGAGATTCTAGCGGATACGAGCAGTACTTC
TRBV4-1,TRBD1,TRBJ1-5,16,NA,CASSQWTGGGNQPQHF,TGCGCCAGCAGCCAATGGACAGGGGGCGGCAATCAGCCCCAGCATTTT
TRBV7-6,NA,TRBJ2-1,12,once,CASSQISREQFF,TGTGCCAGCAGCCAGATTTCGAGGGAGCAGTTCTTC
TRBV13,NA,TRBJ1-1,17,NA,CASSLAGAGPKNTEAFF,TGTGCCAGCAGCCTGGCGGGGGCAGGGCCTAAGAACACTGAAGCTTTCTTT
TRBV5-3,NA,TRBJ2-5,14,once,CASSFWDGQGDQYF,TGTGCCAGCAGCTTCTGGGACGGACAAGGGGACCAGTACTTC
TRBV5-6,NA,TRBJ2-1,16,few,CASSLVPSVSYNEQFF,TGTGCCAGCAGCTTGGTCCCTAGTGTCTCCTACAATGAGCAGTTCTTC
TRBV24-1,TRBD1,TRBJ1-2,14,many,CATSDPGQGYGYTF,TGTGCCACCAGTGACCCTGGACAGGGCTATGGCTACACCTTC
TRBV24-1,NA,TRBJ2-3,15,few,CATSAPGLQVGTQYF,TGTGCCACCAGTGCCCCGGGCCTCCAGGTTGGTACGCAGTATTTT
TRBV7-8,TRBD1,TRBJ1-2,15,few,CASSLGGDSIYGYTF,TGTGCCAGCAGCTTAGGAGGGGACAGCATCTATGGCTACACCTTC
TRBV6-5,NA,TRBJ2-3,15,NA,CASSSQGYSTDTQYF,TGTGCCAGCAGTTCACAGGGTTATAGCACAGATACGCAGTATTTT
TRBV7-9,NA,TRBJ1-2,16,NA,CASSFPPGPLDYGYTF,TGTGCCAGCAGCTTCCCCCCCGGCCCCCTAGACTATGGCTACACCTTC
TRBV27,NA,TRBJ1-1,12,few,CASRGTPVEAFF,TGTGCCAGCAGGGGAACGCCTGTTGAAGCTTTCTTT
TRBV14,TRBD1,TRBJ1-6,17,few,CASSLGQGYSYNSPLHF,TGTGCCAGCAGCCTGGGACAGGGCTACTCCTATAATTCACCCCTCCACTTT
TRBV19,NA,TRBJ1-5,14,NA,CATAGGGSNQPQHF,TGTGCCACCGCAGGCGGGGGTAGCAATCAGCCCCAGCATTTT
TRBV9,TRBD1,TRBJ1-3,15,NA,CASSVDRGAGNTIYF,TGTGCCAGCAGCGTAGACAGGGGCGCAGGAAACACCATATATTTT
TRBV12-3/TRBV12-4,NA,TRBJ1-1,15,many,CASSLKAGVDTEAFF,TGTGCCAGCAGTTTAAAGGCAGGGGTGGACACTGAAGCTTTCTTT
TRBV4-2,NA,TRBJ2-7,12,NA,CASSQAGEEQYF,TGTGCCAGCAGCCAGGCCGGGGAGGAGCAGTACTTC
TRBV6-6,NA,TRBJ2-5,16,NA,CASSYSAAEGEETQYF,TGTGCCAGCAGTTACTCGGCCGCAGAGGGTGAAGAGACCCAGTACTTC
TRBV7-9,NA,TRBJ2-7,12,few,CASGTATGEQYF,TGTGCCAGCGGGACGGCGACGGGCGAGCAGTACTTC
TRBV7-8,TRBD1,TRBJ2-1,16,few,CASSLEGRGLNNEQFF,TGTGCCAGCAGCTTAGAAGGCAGGGGGTTAAACAATGAGCAGTTCTTC